This is a list of T cell receptor beta chains from one sample in a study of tumor-infiltrating lymphocytes in primary liver carcinoma. TCRdb fed the multiplex PCR reads into MiXCR, producing one record per CDR3 protein. The sample includes 35,000 to 45,000 distinct CDR3 sequences, roughly 74% of them seen just once. Material: tumor-adjacent normal liver tissue. These receptors all come from a woman under 40 with primary liver carcinoma and hepatitis B virus infection. Both conserved end residues are part of each CDR3. A D gene is named only where the DNA matches it firmly. Size tells how often a clone was seen (once, few, many) or the class of an expanded clone, and some rows leave it out.

once	.	TRBV10-2	TRBJ1-1	TGCGCCAGTAGTGAGTCCCACAGTGGAAACACTGAAGCTTTCTTT	CASSESHSGNTEAFF
.	TRBD2	TRBV29-1	TRBJ2-1	TGCAACGTTGTTATCGGCAGGGGACTAGCGATCGATGAGCAGTTCTTT	CNVVIGRGLAIDEQFF
.	.	TRBV11-3	TRBJ2-3	TGTGCCAGTAGCTTAGGTTTTGGAGCGCGAGCAGGAGTCACAGATACGCAGTATTTT	CASSLGFGARAGVTDTQYF
.	TRBD1	TRBV29-1	TRBJ1-2	TGCGGCGTTGGCGACAGGGGTACCTATGGTTACACCTTC	CGVGDRGTYGYTF
.	.	TRBV16	TRBJ1-6	TGTGCCAGCAGCCAACCCCATAATTCACCCCTCCGCTTT	CASSQPHNSPLRF
.	.	TRBV2	TRBJ2-4	TGTGCCAGCAGCCCCAGACAGAGCGTAGCCAAAAACATTCAGTACTTC	CASSPRQSVAKNIQYF
.	.	TRBV5-1	TRBJ2-1	TGCGTCAGCAGCTTATCGAGTGAGCTGTTCTTC	CVSSLSSELFF
medium-sized	TRBD2	TRBV11-3	TRBJ2-2	TGTGCCAGCAGCTTACGCCGGACTAGCGGGAGGGCCGGAAAGGGCGGGGAGCTGTTTTTT	CASSLRRTSGRAGKGGELFF
.	.	TRBV29-1	TRBJ1-1	TGCAGCGATGGGGTGGGCGCTGAAGCTTTCTTT	CSDGVGAEAFF
.	.	TRBV4-1	TRBJ2-5	TGCGCCAGCAACGTGGGGGGCGAGACCCAGTACTTC	CASNVGGETQYF
many	TRBD2	TRBV5-1	TRBJ2-1	TGCGCCAGCAGCTTGGAAGTCGGGGGAGGGGATGAGCAGTTCTTC	CASSLEVGGGDEQFF
.	.	TRBV11-2	TRBJ2-3	TGTGCCAGCAGTTTAGTCCCCACAGGAATCTACGATATGCAGTATTTT	CASSLVPTGIYDMQYF
.	.	TRBV6-5	TRBJ2-2	TGTGCCAGCAGTTACTGTCCCACCGGGGAGCTGCTTTTT	CASSYCPTGELLF
.	.	TRBV6-6	TRBJ2-1	TGTGCCAGCAGCCGGGGCTTACTAGTACCCCATACTGAGCAGTTCTTC	CASSRGLLVPHTEQFF
.	.	TRBV28	TRBJ2-7	TGTGCCGCAAATAGGCCCATTAGCTCCTACGAGCAGTACTTC	CAANRPISSYEQYF
.	TRBD2	TRBV29-1	TRBJ2-2	TGCAGCGTTTCCTTCGCGGGAGTGACCGGGAAACTGTTTTTT	CSVSFAGVTGKLFF
.	TRBD1	TRBV2	TRBJ1-2	TGTGCCAGCATTGCAAACGGACAGGGCCGGGGCTACACCTTC	CASIANGQGRGYTF
many	.	TRBV7-9	TRBJ2-1	TGTGCCAGCAGCCCTACATTCGGAAATGAGCAGTTCTTC	CASSPTFGNEQFF
.	.	TRBV11-3	TRBJ2-3	TGTGCCAGCAGCTTAGAGTTGTGGAGTATCTACACAGATACGCAGTATTTT	CASSLELWSIYTDTQYF
.	.	TRBV4-3	TRBJ1-2	TGCGCCAGCAGCGCTGAATTGGAGATCTATGACTACGCCTTC	CASSAELEIYDYAF
.	TRBD2	TRBV6-2/TRBV6-3	TRBJ2-7	TGTGCCAACAGTTACCCGGGAGGTTCCTACGAGCATTACTTC	CANSYPGGSYEHYF
.	.	TRBV11-2	TRBJ2-1	TGTGCCAGCAGCTTACGTATCGGCCACTCGTCTTCCTACAGTGAGCAGTTCTTC	CASSLRIGHSSSYSEQFF
.	.	TRBV6-1	TRBJ2-1	TGTACCAACAGTGAAAAGGACTACAATGAACAGTTCTTC	CTNSEKDYNEQFF
.	.	TRBV19	TRBJ1-2	TGTGCCAGTAGTATGTGGATGGAAGGCTACACCTTC	CASSMWMEGYTF
many	.	TRBV12-3/TRBV12-4	TRBJ2-1	TGTGCCAGCAGTTTAGGGTTATTCAATGAGCAGTTCTTC	CASSLGLFNEQFF
.	TRBD2	TRBV7-8	TRBJ2-3	TGTGCCAGCAGCCCCCCGCTGGGGAATGGGAGGGCCTCAGATACGCAGTATTTT	CASSPPLGNGRASDTQYF
many	.	TRBV29-1	TRBJ1-1	TGCAGCGTAGGGCGGGGCGGGACTGAAGCTTTCTTT	CSVGRGGTEAFF
large	.	TRBV12-3/TRBV12-4	TRBJ2-3	TGTGCCAGCAGTTATCAGTACACAGATACGCAGTATTTT	CASSYQYTDTQYF
.	TRBD2	TRBV29-1	TRBJ2-1	TGCAGCGTTGCCCCCACTAGCGTAGTGACCACCGAGCGGTTCTTC	CSVAPTSVVTTERFF
.	.	TRBV11-1	TRBJ2-5	TGTGACAGCAGCCTCATGGGTTACGAGCAGTGCTTC	CDSSLMGYEQCF
few	.	TRBV19	TRBJ1-3	TGTGCCAGTAGTATGCGGACATATTCTGGAAACACCATATATTTT	CASSMRTYSGNTIYF
.	TRBD2	TRBV5-5	TRBJ2-1	TGTGCCAACAGTTTGGGGCGGGAGGGCCAGTATGAGCAGTTCTTC	CANSLGREGQYEQFF
many	.	TRBV28	TRBJ2-2	TGTGCCAGTGCCTTAGGCCTAGAGACGAACACCGGGGAGCTGTTTTTT	CASALGLETNTGELFF
.	TRBD1	TRBV7-9	TRBJ2-1	TGTGCCAGCAGCTTCTTCGTAGGGGGCACGAATGAGCAGTTCTTC	CASSFFVGGTNEQFF
many	.	TRBV6-2/TRBV6-3	TRBJ2-2	TGTGCCAGCAGCCTAAACGAGAACACCGGGGAGCTGTTTTTT	CASSLNENTGELFF
.	.	TRBV11-3	TRBJ2-5	TGTGCCATCGAGCTGGGGAAAGAGACCCAGTACTTC	CAIELGKETQYF
.	TRBD2	TRBV11-2	TRBJ2-1	TGTGCCAGCAGCTCCTCGACCGCGGGAGGTCGAAATGAGCAGCTCTTT	CASSSSTAGGRNEQLF
.	.	TRBV11-2	TRBJ2-3	TGTGCAAGCAGTCTCAGGGGGGGCCTAAGCACAGATACGCAGTGTTTT	CASSLRGGLSTDTQCF
.	TRBD2	TRBV4-2	TRBJ2-7	TGTGCCAGCAGCCAAGCAAGCGGGAGCTCCCAGGAGCAGTACTTC	CASSQASGSSQEQYF
.	TRBD2	TRBV12-3/TRBV12-4	TRBJ2-1	TGTGCCAGTTTAACGGGAGGGCCCAGTGAGCAGTTCTTC	CASLTGGPSEQFF